This T cell receptor (beta chain) was identified during a study of Graves' ophthalmopathy and Graves' hyperthyroidism. Study-wide findings and caveats: Predictions made by the model for ophthalmopathy progression reached approximately 70% sensitivity and approximately 72% specificity. A model of 13 signatures distinguished ophthalmopathy from stable hyperthyroidism at roughly 86% sensitivity and around 81% specificity.

Newly diagnosed, the hyperthyroidism patients had under 2 months' duration and were aged 18 to 65. The study excluded patients with other autoimmune diseases, uncontrolled infections, pregnancy or lactation. This clonotype was recorded at least ten times. As yet, its antigen is unknown. The authors amplified TCR beta CDR3 regions, and they did so from RNA transcripts for repertoire sequencing. Investigators did first-round RT-PCR with HTBI primers, then second-round multiplex PCR. TCRdb reanalysed the multiplex PCR reads using MiXCR and keeps one entry per CDR3 protein. Of 620,000 or so distinct CDR3 sequences in the sample, 20% to 25% are singletons; the top ten hold approximately 7.7%. The CDR3 consists of 12 residues. CDR1 SGHTA and CDR2 FQGNSA come from the germline V gene. Trimming removed 5 bases from V and 6 bases from J, with 11 bases in between.

The sample consisted of peripheral blood. This receptor was taken from a woman between 18 and 29 years old with stable Graves' hyperthyroidism. Some clones in this sample may be carry-over from other donors' samples. The genes are TRBV7-2 and TRBJ2-7; possibly TRBD2 for D (6 bases). The CDR3 protein is CASSGGLSEQYF. CDR3 in DNA: TGTGCCAGCAGCGGGGGACTTTCCGAGCAGTACTTC.